This TCR beta chain was documented in a study of control samples from healthy donors and cancer patients. Using immunoSEQ multiplex PCR, the repertoire was profiled, and TCRdb retains in-frame clones only, with some absent. The table includes about 120,000 clones, around 87% detected once. The V gene's germline CDR1 is SGHKS and CDR2 YYEKEE (reference sequence). V shed 2 bases and J shed 7 bases, with 15 bases lying between them. CDR3 size: 14 residues. The sequence derives from a woman aged 50 to 60 with colorectal cancer. This rearrangement joins TRBV5-5 to TRBJ1-2; D ambiguous. Sequencing was performed on PBMCs. CDR3 sequence: CASSLLENLGGYTF. In nucleotides, the CDR3 is TGTGCCAGCAGCTTACTAGAAAACCTAGGTGGCTACACCTTC.